These 14 T cell receptor beta chains were all obtained from the same sample, sequenced in a study of glioma-infiltrating T cells. Amplification of TCR alpha and beta CDR3 regions from RNA used iRepertoire nested multiplex PCR. TCRdb recomputed calls from the multiplex PCR reads with MiXCR, one row per CDR3 protein. The sample carries approximately 130,000 distinct CDR3 sequences, more than 20% recorded once. Sequences were obtained from glioma tissue, nonneoplastic brain tissue, or PBMCs (not recorded which). These receptors all come from a human donor with low-grade glioma or glioblastoma, undergoing nonglioma brain surgery, or in good health (not recorded which).

This chain connects TRBV5-1 to TRBJ2-1; D is perhaps TRBD1 or TRBD2 (5 bases each). Deletions cut 4 bases from V and 0 bases from J, with 14 bases between. Germline CDR1 reads SGHRS; CDR2 reads YFSETQ. This CDR3 has 16 residues. CDR3 region: CASSVGTGSSYNEQFF. The CDR3 DNA is TGCGCCAGCAGCGTGGGGACGGGGAGCTCCTACAATGAGCAGTTCTTC.

The table lists this clonotype with many counts. This chain joins TRBV6-1 and TRBJ2-2; 10 bases line up with TRBD2. Germline-derived CDR1 and CDR2 are MNHNS and SASEGT. Losses at the gene ends were 6 bases for V and 2 bases for J; bases not matched to a gene: 3. The CDR3 runs to 15 residues. The CDR3 bases are TGTGCCAGCAGACTAGCGGGGAAAAACACCGGGGAGCTGTTTTTT. As protein: CASRLAGKNTGELFF.

This clonotype was found many times. The rearrangement joins TRBV7-2 to TRBJ1-5, with TRBD1 as a possible D gene (5 bases). V lost 0 bases and J lost 0, with 9 bases in between. The CDR3 is 16 amino acids. Per germline, CDR1 SGHTA and CDR2 FQGNSA. The CDR3 spells CASSLAAGSSNQPQHF. The CDR3 DNA reads TGTGCCAGCAGCTTAGCGGCAGGGAGTAGCAATCAGCCCCAGCATTTT.

This clonotype was seen many times. This chain uses TRBV20-1 with TRBJ1-1; D not resolved. Per germline, CDR1 DFQATT and CDR2 SNEGSKA (reference sequence). The V and J ends lost 0 bases and 1 base respectively, with 9 bases between them. This CDR3 region has 14 residues. The CDR3 sequence: CSARDGAGNTEAFF. The CDR3 nucleotides are TGCAGTGCTAGAGATGGAGCAGGGAACACTGAAGCTTTCTTT.

Comment on this clonotype: A much larger clone differs by one base, so this may be a read error. The conserved closing phenylalanine or tryptophan is absent in this CDR3, likely reflecting a read error. The J gene is TRBJ2-1, the V gene TRBV28, with 11 bases lining up with TRBD2. Trimming at V came to 6 bases and at J to 5 bases, leaving 9 bases not matched to a gene. The germline V gene encodes CDR1 MDHEN and CDR2 SYDVKM. The CDR3 spans 16 residues. CDR3 nucleotide sequence: TGTGCCAGCAGACCTTGGGAGGGACTAGCGGACAATGAGCAGTTCTCC. It codes for CASRPWEGLADNEQFS.

Concerning this clonotype itself: This may come from a read error, since a much larger clone is one base off. This chain connects TRBV6-5 to TRBJ1-2; weak D call: TRBD1 (5 bases). Germline V CDR1 and CDR2: MNHEY, SVGAGI. This CDR3 has 15 residues. This CDR3 reads CASSYWQGDNHGYTF. The CDR3 DNA reads as TGTGCCAGCAGTTACTGGCAGGGAGATAACCATGGCTACACCTTC.

This clonotype has only one observation. This sequence may be a read error, since a much larger clone differs from it by one base. The chain couples TRBV20-1 to TRBJ1-3; D gene ambiguous. CDR1 is DFQATT, CDR2 SNEGSKA, per germline (reference sequence). The CDR3 is 14 amino acids. CDR3 region: CSTRDRVLGNTIYF. As DNA, the CDR3 is TGCAGTACTAGAGATAGGGTACTAGGAAACACCATATATTTT.

The V gene is TRBV7-9, the J gene TRBJ1-2; D uncertain. Trimming took 4 bases from V and 6 from J, leaving 15 bases between them. The CDR3 extends over 14 amino acids. Germline V lookup: CDR1 SEHNR, CDR2 FQNEAQ (reference sequence). The CDR3 DNA is TGTGCCAGCAGCTATCGGACCCCGGGCGATGGCTACACCTTC. Amino acids: CASSYRTPGDGYTF.

The chain joins TRBV7-4 to TRBJ2-2, with D unresolved. The CDR3 totals 14 residues. CDR1 is SGHVT and CDR2 is SQSDAQ in the germline V gene. The V end lost 6 bases, the J end lost 2 bases, and 10 bases lay between the germline ends. The CDR3 region has the DNA TGTGCCAGCAGACCCCTACCCAACACCGGGGAGCTGTTTTTT. This encodes CASRPLPNTGELFF.

This clonotype was seen repeatedly, ten times or more. The J gene is TRBJ2-3, the V gene TRBV6-1, with 8 bases lining up with TRBD1. Trimming took 5 bases from V and 3 from J; bases not matched to a gene: 7. CDR3 size: 15 residues. Germline CDR1 is MNHNS and CDR2 is SASEGT. The CDR3 DNA reads as TGTGCCAGCAGTAAAGGGAACAGGGGGACAGATACGCAGTATTTT. It specifies CASSKGNRGTDTQYF.

As to this clonotype: Being one base from a much bigger clone, this may be a read error. The V gene is TRBV6-1, the J gene TRBJ2-1, with no clear D. V lost 6 bases to trimming and J lost 2 bases, with 17 bases between them. CDR3 length equals 16 residues. Germline V CDR1 and CDR2: MNHNS, SASEGT. CDR3 coding DNA: TGTGCCAGCAGCGTCAATCCCCTAGACACCTACAATGAGCAGTTCTTC. Its translation: CASSVNPLDTYNEQFF.

There are a few counts of this clonotype. The gene calls are TRBV6-4 and TRBJ2-1; the match to TRBD1 covers 9 bases. V gave up 2 bases and J gave up 4 bases; unmatched junction bases: 6. Germline V gene sequence: CDR1 MRHNA, CDR2 SNTAGT. This CDR3 is built from 16 residues. The CDR3 sequence is CASSDIWTGVYNEQFF. CDR3 nucleotide sequence: TGTGCCAGCAGTGACATCTGGACAGGGGTTTACAATGAGCAGTTCTTC.

As to this clonotype: One base away lies a much larger clone, so this may be a sequencing read error. This chain joins TRBV28 and TRBJ2-7, with 7 bases identical to TRBD1. This CDR3 is built from 17 residues. V shed 4 bases and J 9 bases; nucleotides not matched to a gene: 21. From germline, CDR1 is MDHEN and CDR2 SYDVKM. CDR3 DNA: TGTGCCAGCAGTTCGACAGGGACCACCTTTATGGGTGCGGGGCAGTACGTC. Its translation: CASSSTGTTFMGAGQYV.

There are many counts of this clonotype. The chain is built from TRBV6-6 and TRBJ1-2; D not certain. Trimming removed 2 bases from V and 8 bases from J, with 12 bases in between. Germline V gene data show CDR1 as MNHNY and CDR2 as SVGAGI (reference sequence). CDR3 length: 13 residues. This chain's CDR3 is CASSYRQIGGYTF. The CDR3 region has the DNA TGTGCCAGCAGTTACCGGCAAATTGGAGGCTACACCTTC.